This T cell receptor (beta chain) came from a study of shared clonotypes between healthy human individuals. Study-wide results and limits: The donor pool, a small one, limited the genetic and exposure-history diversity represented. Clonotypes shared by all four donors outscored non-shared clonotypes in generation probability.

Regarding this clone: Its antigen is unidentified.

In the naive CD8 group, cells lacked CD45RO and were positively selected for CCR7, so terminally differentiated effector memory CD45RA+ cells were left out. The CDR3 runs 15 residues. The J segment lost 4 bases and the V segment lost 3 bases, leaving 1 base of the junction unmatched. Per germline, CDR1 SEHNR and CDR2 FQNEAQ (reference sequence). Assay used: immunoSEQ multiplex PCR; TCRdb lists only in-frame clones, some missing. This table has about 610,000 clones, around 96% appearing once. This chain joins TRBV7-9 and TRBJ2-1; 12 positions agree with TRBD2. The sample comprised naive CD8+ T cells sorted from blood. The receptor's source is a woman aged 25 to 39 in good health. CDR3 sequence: CASSLGLAGYNEQFF. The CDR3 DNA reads TGTGCCAGCAGCTTGGGACTAGCGGGTTACAATGAGCAGTTCTTC.